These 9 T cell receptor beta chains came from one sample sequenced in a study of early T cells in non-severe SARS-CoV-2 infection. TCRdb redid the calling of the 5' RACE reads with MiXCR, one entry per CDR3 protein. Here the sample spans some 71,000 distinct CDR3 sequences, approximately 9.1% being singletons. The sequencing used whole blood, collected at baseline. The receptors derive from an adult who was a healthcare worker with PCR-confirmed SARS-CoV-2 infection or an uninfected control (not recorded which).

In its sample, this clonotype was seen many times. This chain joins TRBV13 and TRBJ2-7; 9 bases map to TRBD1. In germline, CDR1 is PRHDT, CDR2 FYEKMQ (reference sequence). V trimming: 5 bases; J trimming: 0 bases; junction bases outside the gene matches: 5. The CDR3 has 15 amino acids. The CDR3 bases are TGTGCCAGCAGCGCGGGGACAGGGAACTCCTACGAGCAGTACTTC. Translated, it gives CASSAGTGNSYEQYF.

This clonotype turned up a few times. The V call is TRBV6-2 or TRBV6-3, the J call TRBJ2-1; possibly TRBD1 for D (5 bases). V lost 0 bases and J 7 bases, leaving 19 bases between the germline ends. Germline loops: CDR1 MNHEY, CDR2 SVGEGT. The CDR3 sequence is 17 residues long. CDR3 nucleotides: TGTGCCAGCAGTTACTCGAATCCAGGGATAATTGGAAATGAGCAGTTCTTC. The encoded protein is CASSYSNPGIIGNEQFF.

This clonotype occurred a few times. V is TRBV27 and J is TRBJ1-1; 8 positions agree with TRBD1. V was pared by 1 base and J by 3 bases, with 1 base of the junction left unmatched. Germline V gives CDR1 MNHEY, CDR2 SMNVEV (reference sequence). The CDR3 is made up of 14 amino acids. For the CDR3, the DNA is TGTGCCAGCAGTTTATGGACAGGGCACACTGAAGCTTTCTTT. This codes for CASSLWTGHTEAFF.

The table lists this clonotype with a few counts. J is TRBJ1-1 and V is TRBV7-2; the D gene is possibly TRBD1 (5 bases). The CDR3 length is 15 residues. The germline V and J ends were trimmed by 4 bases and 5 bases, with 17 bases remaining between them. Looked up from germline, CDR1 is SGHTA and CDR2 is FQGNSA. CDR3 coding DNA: TGTGCCAGCAGCTCGGACACCCGGGGGGTAACTGAAGCTTTCTTT. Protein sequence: CASSSDTRGVTEAFF.

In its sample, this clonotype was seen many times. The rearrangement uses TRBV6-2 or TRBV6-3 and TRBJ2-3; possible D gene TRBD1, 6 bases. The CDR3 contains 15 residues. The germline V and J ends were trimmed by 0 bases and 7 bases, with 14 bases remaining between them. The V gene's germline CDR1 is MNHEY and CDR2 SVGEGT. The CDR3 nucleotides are TGTGCCAGCAGTTACTCGAGTACAGGGCCATATACGCAGTATTTT. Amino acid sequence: CASSYSSTGPYTQYF.

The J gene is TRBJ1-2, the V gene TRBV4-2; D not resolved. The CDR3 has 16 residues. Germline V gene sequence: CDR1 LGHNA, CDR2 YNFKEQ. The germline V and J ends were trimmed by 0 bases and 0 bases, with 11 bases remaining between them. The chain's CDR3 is CASSQDLKRANYGYTF. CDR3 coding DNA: TGTGCCAGCAGCCAAGATCTTAAGAGAGCTAACTATGGCTACACCTTC.

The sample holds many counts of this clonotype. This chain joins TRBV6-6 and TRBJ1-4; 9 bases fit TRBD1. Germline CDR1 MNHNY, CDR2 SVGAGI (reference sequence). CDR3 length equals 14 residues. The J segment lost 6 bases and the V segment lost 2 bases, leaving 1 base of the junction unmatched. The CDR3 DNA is TGTGCCAGCAGTTACCGGACAGGGGATGAAAAACTGTTTTTT. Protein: CASSYRTGDEKLFF.

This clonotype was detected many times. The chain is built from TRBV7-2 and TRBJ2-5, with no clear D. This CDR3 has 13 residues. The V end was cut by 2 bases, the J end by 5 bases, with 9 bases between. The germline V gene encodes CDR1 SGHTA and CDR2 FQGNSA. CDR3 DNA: TGTGCCAGCAGCTTAAGTCTCAAGGAGACCCAGTACTTC. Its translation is CASSLSLKETQYF.

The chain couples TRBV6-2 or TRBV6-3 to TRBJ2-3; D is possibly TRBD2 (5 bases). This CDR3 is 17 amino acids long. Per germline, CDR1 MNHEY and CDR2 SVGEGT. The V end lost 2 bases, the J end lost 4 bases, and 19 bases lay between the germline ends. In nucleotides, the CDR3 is TGTGCCAGCAGTTACAGGACTGGACCCGCTCGGTCAGATACGCAGTATTTT. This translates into CASSYRTGPARSDTQYF.